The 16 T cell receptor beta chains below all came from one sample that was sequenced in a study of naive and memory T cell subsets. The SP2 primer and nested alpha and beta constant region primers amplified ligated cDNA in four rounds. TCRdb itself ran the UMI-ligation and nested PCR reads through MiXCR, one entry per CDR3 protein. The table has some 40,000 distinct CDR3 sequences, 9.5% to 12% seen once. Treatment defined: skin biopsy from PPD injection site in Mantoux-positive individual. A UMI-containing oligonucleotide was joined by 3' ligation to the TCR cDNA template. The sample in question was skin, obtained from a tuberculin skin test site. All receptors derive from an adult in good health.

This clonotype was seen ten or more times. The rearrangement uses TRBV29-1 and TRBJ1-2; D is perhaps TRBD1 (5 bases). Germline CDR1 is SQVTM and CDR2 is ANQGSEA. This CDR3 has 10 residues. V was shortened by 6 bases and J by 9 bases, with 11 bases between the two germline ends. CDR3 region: CSVSDRSYTF. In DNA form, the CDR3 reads TGCAGCGTAAGCGACAGAAGCTACACCTTC.

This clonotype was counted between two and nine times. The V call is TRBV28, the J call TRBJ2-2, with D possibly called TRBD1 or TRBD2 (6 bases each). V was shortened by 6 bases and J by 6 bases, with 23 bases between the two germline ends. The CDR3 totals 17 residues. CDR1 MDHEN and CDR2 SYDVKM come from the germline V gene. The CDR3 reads CASSQLILTGTSGELFF. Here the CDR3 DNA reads TGTGCCAGCAGCCAACTTATTTTAACAGGGACTTCCGGGGAGCTGTTTTTT. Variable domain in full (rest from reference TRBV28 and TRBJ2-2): DVKVTQSSRYLVKRTGEKVFLECVQDMDHENMFWYRQDPGLGLRLIYFSYDVKMKEKGDIPEGYSVSREKKERFSLILESASTNQTSMYLCASSQLILTGTSGELFFGEGSRLTVL.

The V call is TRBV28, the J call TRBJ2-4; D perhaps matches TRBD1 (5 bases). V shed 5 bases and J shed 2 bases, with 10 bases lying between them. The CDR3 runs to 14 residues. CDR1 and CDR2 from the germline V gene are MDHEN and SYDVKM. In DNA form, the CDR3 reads TGTGCCAGCAGTGGCCAGGGATCCAAAAACATTCAGTACTTC. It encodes CASSGQGSKNIQYF.

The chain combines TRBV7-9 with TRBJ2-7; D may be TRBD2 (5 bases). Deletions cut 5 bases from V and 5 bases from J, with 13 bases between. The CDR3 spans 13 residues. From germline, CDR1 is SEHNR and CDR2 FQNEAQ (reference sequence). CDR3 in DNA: TGTGCCAGCAGCCCCTATGCCGGGGACGAGCAGTACTTC. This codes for CASSPYAGDEQYF.

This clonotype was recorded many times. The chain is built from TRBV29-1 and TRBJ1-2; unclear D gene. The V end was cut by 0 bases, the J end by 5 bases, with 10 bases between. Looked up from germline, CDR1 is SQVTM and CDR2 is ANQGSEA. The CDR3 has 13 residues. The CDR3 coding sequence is TGCAGCGTTGAAGATACTACCCAGTATGGCTACACCTTC. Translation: CSVEDTTQYGYTF.

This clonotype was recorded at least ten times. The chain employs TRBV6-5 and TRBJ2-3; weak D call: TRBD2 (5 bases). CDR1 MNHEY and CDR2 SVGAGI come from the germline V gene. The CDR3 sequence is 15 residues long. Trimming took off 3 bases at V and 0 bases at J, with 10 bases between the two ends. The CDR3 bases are TGTGCCAGCAGTTATAGTAGCGCTAGCACAGATACGCAGTATTTT. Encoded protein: CASSYSSASTDTQYF.

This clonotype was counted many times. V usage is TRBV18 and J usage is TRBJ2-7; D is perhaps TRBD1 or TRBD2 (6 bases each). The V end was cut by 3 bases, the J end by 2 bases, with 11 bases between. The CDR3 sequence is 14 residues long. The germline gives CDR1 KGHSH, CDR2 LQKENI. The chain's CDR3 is CASSPRGDPYEQYF. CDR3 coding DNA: TGTGCCAGCTCACCGAGGGGGGACCCCTACGAGCAGTACTTC.

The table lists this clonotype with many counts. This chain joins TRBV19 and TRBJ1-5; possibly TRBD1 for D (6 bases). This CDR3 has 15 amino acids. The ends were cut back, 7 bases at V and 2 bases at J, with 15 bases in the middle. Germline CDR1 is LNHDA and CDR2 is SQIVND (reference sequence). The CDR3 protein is CASTTLQGGNQPQHF. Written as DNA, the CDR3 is TGTGCCAGTACCACCTTACAGGGAGGCAATCAGCCCCAGCATTTT. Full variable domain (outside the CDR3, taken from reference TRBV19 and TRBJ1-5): DGGITQSPKYLFRKEGQNVTLSCEQNLNHDAMYWYRQDPGQGLRLIYYSQIVNDFQKGDIAEGYSVSREKKESFPLTVTSAQKNPTAFYLCASTTLQGGNQPQHFGDGTRLSIL.

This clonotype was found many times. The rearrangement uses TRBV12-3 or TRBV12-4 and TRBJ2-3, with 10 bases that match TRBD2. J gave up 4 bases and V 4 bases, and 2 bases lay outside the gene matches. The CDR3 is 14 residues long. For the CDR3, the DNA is TGTGCCAGCAGTTCAAGCGGGGGGGCAGATACGCAGTATTTT. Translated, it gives CASSSSGGADTQYF.

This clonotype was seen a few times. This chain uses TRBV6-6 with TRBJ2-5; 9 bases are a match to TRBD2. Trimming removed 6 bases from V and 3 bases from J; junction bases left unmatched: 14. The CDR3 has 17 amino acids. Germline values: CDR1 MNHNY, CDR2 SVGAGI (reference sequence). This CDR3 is CASSDPSGVSGEETQYF. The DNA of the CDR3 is TGTGCCAGCAGCGACCCTAGCGGGGTCTCGGGGGAAGAGACCCAGTACTTC.

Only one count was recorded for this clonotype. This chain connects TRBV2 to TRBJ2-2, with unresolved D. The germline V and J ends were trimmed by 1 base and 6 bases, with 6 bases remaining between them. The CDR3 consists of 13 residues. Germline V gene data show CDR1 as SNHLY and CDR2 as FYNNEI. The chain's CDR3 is CASSEDGAGELFF. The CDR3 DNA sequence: TGTGCCAGCAGTGAAGATGGGGCCGGGGAGCTGTTTTTT.

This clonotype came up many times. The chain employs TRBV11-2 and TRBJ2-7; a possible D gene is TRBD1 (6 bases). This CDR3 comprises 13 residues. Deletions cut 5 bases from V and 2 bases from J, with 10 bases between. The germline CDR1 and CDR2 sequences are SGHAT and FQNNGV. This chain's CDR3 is CASSPRGAYEQYF. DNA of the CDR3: TGTGCCAGCAGCCCCAGGGGAGCCTACGAGCAGTACTTC.

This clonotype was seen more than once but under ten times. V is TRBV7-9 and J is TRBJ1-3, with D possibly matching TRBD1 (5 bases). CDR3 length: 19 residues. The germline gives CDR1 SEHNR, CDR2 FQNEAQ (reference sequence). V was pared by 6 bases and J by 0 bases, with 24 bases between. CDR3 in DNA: TGTGCCAGCAGTTCCCGGGACGGATCCAAAACATACTCTGGAAACACCATATATTTT. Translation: CASSSRDGSKTYSGNTIYF.

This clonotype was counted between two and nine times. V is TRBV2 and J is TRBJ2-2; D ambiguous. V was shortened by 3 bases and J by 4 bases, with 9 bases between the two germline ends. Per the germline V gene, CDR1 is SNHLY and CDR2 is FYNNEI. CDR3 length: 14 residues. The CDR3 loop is CASSDRERTGELFF. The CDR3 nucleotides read TGTGCCAGCAGTGACAGAGAACGCACCGGGGAGCTGTTTTTT.

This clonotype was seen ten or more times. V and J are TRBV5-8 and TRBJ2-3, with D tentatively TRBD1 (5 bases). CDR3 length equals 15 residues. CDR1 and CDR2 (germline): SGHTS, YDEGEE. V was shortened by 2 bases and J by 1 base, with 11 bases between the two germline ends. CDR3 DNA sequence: TGTGCCAGCAGCTTCGGTCAGGGCCGCACAGATACGCAGTATTTT. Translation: CASSFGQGRTDTQYF.

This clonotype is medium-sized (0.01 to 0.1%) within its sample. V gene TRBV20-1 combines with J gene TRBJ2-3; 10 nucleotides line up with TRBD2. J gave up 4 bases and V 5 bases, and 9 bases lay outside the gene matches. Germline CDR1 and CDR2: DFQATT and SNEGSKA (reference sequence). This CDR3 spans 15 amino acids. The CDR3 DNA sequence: TGCAGTGCTCCCCCTAGCGGGAGCCCATCAGATACGCAGTATTTT. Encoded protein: CSAPPSGSPSDTQYF.